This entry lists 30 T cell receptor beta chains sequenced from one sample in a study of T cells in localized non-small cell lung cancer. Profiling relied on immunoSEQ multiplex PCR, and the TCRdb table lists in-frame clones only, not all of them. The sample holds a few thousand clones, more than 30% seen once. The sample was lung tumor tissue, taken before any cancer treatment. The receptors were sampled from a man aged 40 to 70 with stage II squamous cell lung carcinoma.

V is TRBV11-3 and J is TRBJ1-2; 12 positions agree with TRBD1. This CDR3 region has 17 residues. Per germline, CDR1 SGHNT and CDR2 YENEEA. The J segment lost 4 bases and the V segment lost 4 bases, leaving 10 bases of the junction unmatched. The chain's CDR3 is CASSSGTGGRKVYGYTF. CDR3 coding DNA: TGTGCCAGCAGCTCCGGGACAGGGGGCAGAAAAGTCTATGGCTACACCTTC. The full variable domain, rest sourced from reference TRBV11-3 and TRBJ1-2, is EAGVVQSPRYKIIEKKQPVAFWCNPISGHNTLYWYLQNLGQGPELLIRYENEEAVDDSQLPKDRFSAERLKGVDSTLKIQPAELGDSAVYLCASSSGTGGRKVYGYTFGSGTRLTVV.

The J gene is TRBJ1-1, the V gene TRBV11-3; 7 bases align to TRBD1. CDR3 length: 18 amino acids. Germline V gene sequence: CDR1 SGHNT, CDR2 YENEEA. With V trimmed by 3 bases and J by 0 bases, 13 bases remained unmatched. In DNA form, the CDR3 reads TGTGCCAGCAGCTTGGTCGACAGGGAATGGAGGATGAACACTGAAGCTTTCTTT. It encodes CASSLVDREWRMNTEAFF.

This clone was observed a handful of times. The CDR3 is CASSPTQTSGNTIYF. The CDR3 DNA reads as TGTGCCAGCAGCCCTACACAAACTTCTGGAAACACCATATATTTT. V is TRBV28 and J is TRBJ1-3, with D unclear. V shed 6 bases and J shed 1 base, with 13 bases lying between them. Germline V lookup: CDR1 MDHEN, CDR2 SYDVKM. There are 15 residues in the CDR3.

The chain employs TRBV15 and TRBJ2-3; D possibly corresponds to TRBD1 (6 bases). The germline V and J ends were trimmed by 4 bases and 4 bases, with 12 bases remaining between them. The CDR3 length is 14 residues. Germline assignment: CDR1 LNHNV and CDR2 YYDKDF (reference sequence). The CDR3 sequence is CATSKGETPDTQYF. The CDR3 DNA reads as TGTGCCACCAGCAAGGGGGAGACCCCAGATACGCAGTATTTT.

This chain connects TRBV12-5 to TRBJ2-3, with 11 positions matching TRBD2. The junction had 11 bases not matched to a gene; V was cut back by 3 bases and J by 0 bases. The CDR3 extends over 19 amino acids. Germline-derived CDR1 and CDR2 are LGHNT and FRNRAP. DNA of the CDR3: TGTGCTAGTGGTTTCCTGACTAGCGGGGTGTACACTAGCACAGATACGCAGTATTTT. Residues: CASGFLTSGVYTSTDTQYF.

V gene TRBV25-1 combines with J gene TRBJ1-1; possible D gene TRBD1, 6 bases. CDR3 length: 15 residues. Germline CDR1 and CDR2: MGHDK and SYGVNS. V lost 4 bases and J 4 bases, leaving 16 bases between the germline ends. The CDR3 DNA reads TGTGCCAGCAGTGCGGGACAATCCTGGGGCACTGAAGCTTTCTTT. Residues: CASSAGQSWGTEAFF.

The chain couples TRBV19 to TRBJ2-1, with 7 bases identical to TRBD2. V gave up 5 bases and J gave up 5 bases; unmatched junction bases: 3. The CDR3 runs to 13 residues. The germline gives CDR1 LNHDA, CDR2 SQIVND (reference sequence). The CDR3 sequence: CASSGRGNNEQFF. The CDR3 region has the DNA TGTGCCAGTAGTGGGAGGGGCAACAATGAGCAGTTCTTC.

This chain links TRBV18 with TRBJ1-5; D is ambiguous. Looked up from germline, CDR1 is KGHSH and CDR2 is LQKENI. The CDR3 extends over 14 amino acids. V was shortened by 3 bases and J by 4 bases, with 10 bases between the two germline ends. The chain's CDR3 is CASSPEGLNQPQHF. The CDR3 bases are TGTGCCAGCTCACCGGAAGGGTTAAATCAGCCCCAGCATTTT. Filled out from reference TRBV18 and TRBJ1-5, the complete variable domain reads NAGVMQNPRHLVRRRGQEARLRCSPMKGHSHVYWYRQLPEEGLKFMVYLQKENIIDESGMPKERFSAEFPKEGPSILRIQQVVRGDSAAYFCASSPEGLNQPQHFGDGTRLSIL.

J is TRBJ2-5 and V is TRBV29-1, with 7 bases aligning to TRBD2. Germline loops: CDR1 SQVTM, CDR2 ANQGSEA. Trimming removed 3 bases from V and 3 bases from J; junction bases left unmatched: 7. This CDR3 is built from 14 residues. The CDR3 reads CSVEKRGSEETQYF. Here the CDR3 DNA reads TGCAGCGTTGAGAAGCGGGGCTCAGAAGAGACCCAGTACTTC. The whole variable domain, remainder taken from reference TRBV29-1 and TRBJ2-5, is SAVISQKPSRDICQRGTSLTIQCQVDSQVTMMFWYRQQPGQSLTLIATANQGSEATYESGFVIDKFPISRPNLTFSTLTVSNMSPEDSSIYLCSVEKRGSEETQYFGPGTRLLVL.

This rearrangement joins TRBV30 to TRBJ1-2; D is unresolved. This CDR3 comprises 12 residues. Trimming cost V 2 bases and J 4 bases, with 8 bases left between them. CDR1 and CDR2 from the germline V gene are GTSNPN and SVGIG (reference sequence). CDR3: CAWSLSGYGYTF. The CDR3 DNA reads TGTGCCTGGAGTCTCTCCGGCTATGGCTACACCTTC.

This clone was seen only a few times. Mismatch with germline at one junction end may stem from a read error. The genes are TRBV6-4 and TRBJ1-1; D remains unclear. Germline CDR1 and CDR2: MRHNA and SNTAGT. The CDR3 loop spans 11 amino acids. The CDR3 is CAISEGTEAFF. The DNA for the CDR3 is TGTGCCATCAGTGAAGGCACTGAAGCTTTCTTT.

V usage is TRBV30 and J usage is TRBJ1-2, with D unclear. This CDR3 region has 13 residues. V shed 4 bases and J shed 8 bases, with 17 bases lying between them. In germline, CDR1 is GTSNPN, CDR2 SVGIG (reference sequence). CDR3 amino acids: CAWTEWTGLGYTF. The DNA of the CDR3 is TGTGCCTGGACCGAATGGACGGGCCTCGGCTACACCTTC.

The CDR3 DNA reads as TGTGCCAGCAGTTACTCGAGGTCCGACAGGGTCTCAGATACGCAGTATTTT. It translates to CASSYSRSDRVSDTQYF. The rearrangement joins TRBV6-8 to TRBJ2-3; 7 bases are shared with TRBD1. J lost 4 bases, V lost 0 bases, and 10 bases had no gene match. The CDR3 has 17 amino acids. From germline, CDR1 is MNHGY and CDR2 SAAAGT.

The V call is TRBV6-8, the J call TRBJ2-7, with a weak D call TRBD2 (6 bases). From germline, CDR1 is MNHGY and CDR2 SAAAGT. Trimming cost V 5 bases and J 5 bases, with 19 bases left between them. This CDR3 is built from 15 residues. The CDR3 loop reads CASSGRRAGWDEQYF. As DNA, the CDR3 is TGTGCCAGCAGTGGAAGGAGGGCAGGGTGGGACGAGCAGTACTTC.

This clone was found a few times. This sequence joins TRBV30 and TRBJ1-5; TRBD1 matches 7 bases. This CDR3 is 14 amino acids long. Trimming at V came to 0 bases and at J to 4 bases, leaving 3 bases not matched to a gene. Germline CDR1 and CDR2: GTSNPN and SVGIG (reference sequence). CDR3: CAWSVQGTNQPQHF. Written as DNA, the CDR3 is TGTGCCTGGAGTGTACAGGGGACGAATCAGCCCCAGCATTTT.

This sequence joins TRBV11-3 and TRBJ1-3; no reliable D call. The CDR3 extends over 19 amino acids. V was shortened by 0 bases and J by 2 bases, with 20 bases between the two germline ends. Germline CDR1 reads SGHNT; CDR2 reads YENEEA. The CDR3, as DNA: TGTGCCAGCAGCTTAGAATTGAGGGAACGTATGGGGACTGGAAACACCATATATTTT. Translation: CASSLELRERMGTGNTIYF.

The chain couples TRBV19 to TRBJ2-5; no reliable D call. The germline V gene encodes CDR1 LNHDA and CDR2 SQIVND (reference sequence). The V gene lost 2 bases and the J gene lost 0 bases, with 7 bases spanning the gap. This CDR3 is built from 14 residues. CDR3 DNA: TGTGCCAGTAGTATATACGGAAACCAAGAGACCCAGTACTTC. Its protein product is CASSIYGNQETQYF.

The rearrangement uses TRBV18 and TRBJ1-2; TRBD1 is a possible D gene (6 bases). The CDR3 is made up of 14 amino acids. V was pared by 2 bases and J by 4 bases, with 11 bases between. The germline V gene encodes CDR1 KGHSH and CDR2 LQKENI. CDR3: CASSPRDTRYGYTF. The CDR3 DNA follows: TGTGCCAGCTCACCAAGGGACACCCGCTATGGCTACACCTTC. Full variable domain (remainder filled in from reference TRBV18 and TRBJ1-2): NAGVMQNPRHLVRRRGQEARLRCSPMKGHSHVYWYRQLPEEGLKFMVYLQKENIIDESGMPKERFSAEFPKEGPSILRIQQVVRGDSAAYFCASSPRDTRYGYTFGSGTRLTVV.

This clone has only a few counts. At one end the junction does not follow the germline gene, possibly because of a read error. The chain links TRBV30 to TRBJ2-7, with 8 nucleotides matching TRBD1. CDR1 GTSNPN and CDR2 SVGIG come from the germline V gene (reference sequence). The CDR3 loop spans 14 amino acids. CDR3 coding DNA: TGTGCCTGGGGTGTACAGGGGGGAGCCTACGAGCAGTACTTC. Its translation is CAWGVQGGAYEQYF.

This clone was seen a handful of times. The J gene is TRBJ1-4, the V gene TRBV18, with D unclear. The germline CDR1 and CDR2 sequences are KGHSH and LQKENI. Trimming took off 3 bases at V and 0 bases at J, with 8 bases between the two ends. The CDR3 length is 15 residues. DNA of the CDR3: TGTGCCAGCTCACCGAACGGTGCAACTAATGAAAAACTGTTTTTT. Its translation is CASSPNGATNEKLFF.

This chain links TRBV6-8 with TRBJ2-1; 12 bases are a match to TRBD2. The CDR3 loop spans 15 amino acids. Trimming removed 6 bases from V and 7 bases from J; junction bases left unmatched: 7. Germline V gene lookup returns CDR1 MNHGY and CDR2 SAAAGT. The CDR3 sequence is CASRETSGSWNEQFF. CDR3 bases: TGTGCCAGCAGAGAGACTAGCGGGAGCTGGAATGAGCAGTTCTTC.

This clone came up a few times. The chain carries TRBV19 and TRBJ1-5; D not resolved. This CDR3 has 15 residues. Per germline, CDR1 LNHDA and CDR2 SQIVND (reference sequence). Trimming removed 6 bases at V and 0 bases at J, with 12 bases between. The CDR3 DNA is TGTGCCAGTAGGGTTGACGGAAATAGCAATCAGCCCCAGCATTTT. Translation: CASRVDGNSNQPQHF.

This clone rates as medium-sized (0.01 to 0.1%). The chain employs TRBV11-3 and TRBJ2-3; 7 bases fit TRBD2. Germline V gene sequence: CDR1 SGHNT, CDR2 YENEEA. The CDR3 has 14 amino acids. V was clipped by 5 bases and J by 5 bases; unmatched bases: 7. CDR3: CASSRDYLRDTQYF. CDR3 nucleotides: TGTGCCAGCAGCAGGGACTACCTTAGAGATACGCAGTATTTT.

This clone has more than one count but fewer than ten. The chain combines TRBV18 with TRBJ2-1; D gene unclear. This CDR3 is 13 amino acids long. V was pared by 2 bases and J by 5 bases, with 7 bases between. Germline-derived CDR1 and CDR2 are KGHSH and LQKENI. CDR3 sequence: CASSPSKDNEQFF. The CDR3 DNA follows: TGTGCCAGCTCACCATCTAAGGACAATGAGCAGTTCTTC.

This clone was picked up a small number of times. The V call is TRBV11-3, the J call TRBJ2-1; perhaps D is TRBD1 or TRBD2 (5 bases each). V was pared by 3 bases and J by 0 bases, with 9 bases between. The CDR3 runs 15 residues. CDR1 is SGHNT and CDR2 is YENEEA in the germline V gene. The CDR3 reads CASSLVGTSYNEQFF. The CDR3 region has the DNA TGTGCCAGCAGCTTGGTCGGGACCTCCTACAATGAGCAGTTCTTC.

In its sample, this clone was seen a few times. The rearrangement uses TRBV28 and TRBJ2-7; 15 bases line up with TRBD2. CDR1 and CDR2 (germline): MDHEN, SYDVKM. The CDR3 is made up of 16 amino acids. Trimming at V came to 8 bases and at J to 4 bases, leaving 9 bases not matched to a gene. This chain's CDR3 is CASGTSGGSYGYEQYF. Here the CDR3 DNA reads TGTGCCAGCGGGACTAGCGGGGGGTCGTACGGGTACGAGCAGTACTTC.

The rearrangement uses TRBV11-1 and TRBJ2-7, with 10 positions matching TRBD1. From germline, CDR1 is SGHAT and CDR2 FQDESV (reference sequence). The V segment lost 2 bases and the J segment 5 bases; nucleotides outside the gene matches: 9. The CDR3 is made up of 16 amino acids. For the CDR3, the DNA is TGTGCCAGCAGCTTAAATCCGGGACAGGGGTCCCACGAGCAGTACTTC. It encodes CASSLNPGQGSHEQYF.

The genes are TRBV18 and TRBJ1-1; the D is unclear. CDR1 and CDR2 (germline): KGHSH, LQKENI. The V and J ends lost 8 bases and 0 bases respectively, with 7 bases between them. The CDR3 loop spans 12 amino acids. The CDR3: CASTTMNTEAFF. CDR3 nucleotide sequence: TGTGCCAGCACGACGATGAACACTGAAGCTTTCTTT.

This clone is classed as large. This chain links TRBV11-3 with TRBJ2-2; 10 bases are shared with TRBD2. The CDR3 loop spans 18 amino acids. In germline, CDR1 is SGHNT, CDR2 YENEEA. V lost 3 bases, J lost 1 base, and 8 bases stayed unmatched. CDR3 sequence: CASSFGAWTSGNTGELFF. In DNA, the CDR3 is TGTGCCAGCAGCTTCGGTGCCTGGACTAGCGGGAACACCGGGGAGCTGTTTTTT.

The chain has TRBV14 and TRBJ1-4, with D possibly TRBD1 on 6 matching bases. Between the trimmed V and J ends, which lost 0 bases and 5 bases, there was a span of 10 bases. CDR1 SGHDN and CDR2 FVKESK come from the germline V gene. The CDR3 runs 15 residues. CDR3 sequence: CASSQDRRGNEKLFF. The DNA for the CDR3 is TGTGCCAGCAGCCAAGATAGGAGGGGGAATGAAAAACTGTTTTTT.